This TCR beta chain was documented in a study of shared clonotypes between healthy human individuals. About the research overall: Per-donor plates numbered three CD4 naive, three CD4 memory, two CD8 naive and one CD8 memory.

The authors split each subset's genomic DNA evenly across several immunoSEQ plates. Repertoires were generated with immunoSEQ multiplex PCR, while TCRdb's copy carries only in-frame clones and drops some. The table has about 2 million clones, 90% to 95% seen once. This CDR3 comprises 15 residues. In germline, CDR1 is MNHEY, CDR2 SVGAGI. The V gene lost 5 bases and the J gene lost 1 base, with 15 bases spanning the gap. Points on this clone: Its specificity is unknown.

Broader study findings: Clonotypes which were not shared had lower generation probabilities than clonotypes that all four donors shared.

The gene calls are TRBV6-5 and TRBJ2-7; D could derive from TRBD1 or TRBD2 (5 bases each). This TCR was sampled from a man between 18 and 35 years old in good health. Sequenced input: naive CD4+ T cells sorted from blood. Subset given: CD45RA+ positively selected. The CDR3 here is CASSTGRQLSYEQYF. The CDR3 coding sequence is TGTGCCAGCAGTACGGGAAGACAGTTATCCTACGAGCAGTACTTC.